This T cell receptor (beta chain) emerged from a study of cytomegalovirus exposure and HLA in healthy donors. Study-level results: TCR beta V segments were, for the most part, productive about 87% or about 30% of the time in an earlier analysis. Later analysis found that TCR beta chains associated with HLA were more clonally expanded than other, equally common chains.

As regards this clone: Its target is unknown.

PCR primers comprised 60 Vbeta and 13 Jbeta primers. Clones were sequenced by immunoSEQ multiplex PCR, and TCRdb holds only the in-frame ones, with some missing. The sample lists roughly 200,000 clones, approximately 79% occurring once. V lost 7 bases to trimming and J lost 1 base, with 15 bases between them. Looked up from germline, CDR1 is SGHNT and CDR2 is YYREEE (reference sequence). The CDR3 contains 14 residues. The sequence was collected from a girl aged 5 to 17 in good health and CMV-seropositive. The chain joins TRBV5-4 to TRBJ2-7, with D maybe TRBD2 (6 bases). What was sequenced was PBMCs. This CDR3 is CASSDLAKSYEQYF. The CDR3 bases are TGTGCCAGCTCCGATCTAGCGAAGTCCTACGAGCAGTACTTC. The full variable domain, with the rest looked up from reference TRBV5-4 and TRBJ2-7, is ETGVTQSPTHLIKTRGQQVTLRCSSQSGHNTVSWYQQALGQGPQFIFQYYREEENGRGNFPPRFSGLQFPNYSSELNVNALELDDSALYLCASSDLAKSYEQYFGPGTRLTVT.